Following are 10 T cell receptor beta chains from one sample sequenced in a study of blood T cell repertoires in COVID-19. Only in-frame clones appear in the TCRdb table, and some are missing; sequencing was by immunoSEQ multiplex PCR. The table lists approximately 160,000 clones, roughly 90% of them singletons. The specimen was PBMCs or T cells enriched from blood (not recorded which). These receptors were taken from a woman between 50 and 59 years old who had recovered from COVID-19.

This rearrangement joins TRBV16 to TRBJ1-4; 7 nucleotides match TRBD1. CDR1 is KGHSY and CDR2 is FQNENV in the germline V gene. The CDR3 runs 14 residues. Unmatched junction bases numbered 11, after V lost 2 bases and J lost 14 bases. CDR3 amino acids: CASSQRGRTPSLFF. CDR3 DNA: TGTGCCAGCAGCCAAAGGGGGCGCACCCCGAGCCTGTTTTTT.

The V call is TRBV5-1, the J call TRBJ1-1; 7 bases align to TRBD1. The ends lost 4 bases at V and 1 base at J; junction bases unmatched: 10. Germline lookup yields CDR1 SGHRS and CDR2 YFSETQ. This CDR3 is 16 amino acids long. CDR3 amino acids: CASSPGQARGNTEAFF. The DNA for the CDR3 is TGCGCCAGCAGCCCTGGACAGGCCCGGGGGAACACTGAAGCTTTCTTT. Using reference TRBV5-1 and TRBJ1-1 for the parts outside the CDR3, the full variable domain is KAGVTQTPRYLIKTRGQQVTLSCSPISGHRSVSWYQQTPGQGLQFLFEYFSETQRNKGNFPGRFSGRQFSNSRSEMNVSTLELGDSALYLCASSPGQARGNTEAFFGQGTRLTVV.

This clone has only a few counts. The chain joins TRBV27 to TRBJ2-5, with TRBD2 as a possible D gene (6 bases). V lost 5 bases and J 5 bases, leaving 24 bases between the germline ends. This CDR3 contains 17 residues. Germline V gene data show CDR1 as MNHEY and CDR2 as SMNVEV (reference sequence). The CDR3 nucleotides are TGTGCCAGCAGTCCAAGACTAGTATGGGGCCCCAGGGAGACCCAGTACTTC. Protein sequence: CASSPRLVWGPRETQYF.

CDR3 DNA sequence: TGTGCCAGCGGAAGACAGGGTGGGGACGAGCAGTACTTC. This gives the protein CASGRQGGDEQYF. The chain combines TRBV2 with TRBJ2-7; 7 bases line up with TRBD1. Germline V gene sequence: CDR1 SNHLY, CDR2 FYNNEI. This CDR3 has 13 residues. The J segment lost 5 bases and the V segment lost 8 bases, leaving 9 bases of the junction unmatched.

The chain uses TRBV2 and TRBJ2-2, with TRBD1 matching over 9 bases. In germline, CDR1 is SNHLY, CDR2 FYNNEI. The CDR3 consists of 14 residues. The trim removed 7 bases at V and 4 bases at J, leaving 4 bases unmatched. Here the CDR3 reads CASKTGGFTGELFF. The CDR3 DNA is TGTGCCAGCAAAACAGGGGGCTTCACCGGGGAGCTGTTTTTT.

CDR3 bases: TGCGCCAGCAGCCAAGGACTAGCGGCCACCTACGAGCAGTACTTC. Protein product: CASSQGLAATYEQYF. This chain uses TRBV4-1 with TRBJ2-7, with 9 bases that match TRBD2. CDR1 MGHRA and CDR2 YSYEKL come from the germline V gene. V shed 1 base, J shed 2 bases, and the junction held 3 bases outside the gene matches. The CDR3 totals 15 residues.

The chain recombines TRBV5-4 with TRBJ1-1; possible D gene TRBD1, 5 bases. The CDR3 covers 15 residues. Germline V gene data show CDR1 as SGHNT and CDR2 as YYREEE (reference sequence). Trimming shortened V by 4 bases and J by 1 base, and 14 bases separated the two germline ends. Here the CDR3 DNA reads TGTGCCAGCAGCCCCGGGGGGGTAGGGAACACTGAAGCTTTCTTT. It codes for CASSPGGVGNTEAFF.

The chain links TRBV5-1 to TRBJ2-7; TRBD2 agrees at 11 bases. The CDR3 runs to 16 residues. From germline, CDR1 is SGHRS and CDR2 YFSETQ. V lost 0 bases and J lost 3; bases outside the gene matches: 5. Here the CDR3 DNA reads TGCGCCAGCAGCTTGGGGGCAGGGACTAGCGGCTACGAGCAGTACTTC. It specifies CASSLGAGTSGYEQYF.

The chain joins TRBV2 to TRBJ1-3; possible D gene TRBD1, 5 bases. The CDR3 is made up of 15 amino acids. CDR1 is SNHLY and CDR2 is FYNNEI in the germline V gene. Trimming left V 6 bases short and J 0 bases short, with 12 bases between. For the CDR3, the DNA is TGTGCCAGCAGGGCATTCCAGGGCTCTGGAAACACCATATATTTT. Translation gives CASRAFQGSGNTIYF.

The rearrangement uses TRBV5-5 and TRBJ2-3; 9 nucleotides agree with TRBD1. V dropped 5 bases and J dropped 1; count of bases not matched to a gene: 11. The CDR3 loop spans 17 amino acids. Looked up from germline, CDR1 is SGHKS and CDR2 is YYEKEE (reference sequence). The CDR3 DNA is TGTGCCAGCAGACTCCCTTTCCGGGACAGGGGCACAGATACGCAGTATTTT. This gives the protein CASRLPFRDRGTDTQYF.